This note documents a single T cell receptor beta chain sequence. It lacks a known antigen. Per-nucleotide qualities are absent, and no much larger clonotype sits a single base away. V drops 2 bases and J drops 5 bases, leaving 9 bases in between. Sequences GTSNPN (CDR1) and SVGIG (CDR2) are obtained from the germline V gene (reference sequence). The CDR3, cysteine through phenylalanine, is 13 amino acids long. The kept DNA is CDR3 alone, 39 bases in frame from the first base. The sample's treatment or condition label, in plain terms: live attenuated yellow fever vaccine strain. At each blood-draw timepoint, two biological replicates of bulk PBMCs were obtained. PBMCs were isolated from peripheral blood using a standard Ficoll-Paque protocol. RNA was extracted with TriZol from bulk PBMCs, CD4 and CD8 fractions, and dextramer-positive and dextramer-negative fractions. TCR cDNA was synthesized by 5'RACE template switching, which introduced a universal primer site and unique molecular identifiers. Priming for cDNA synthesis came from both the TCR alpha and TCR beta constant segments. Library amplification involved two PCR steps, and the second step added sample barcodes and sequencing adapters. Sequencing of libraries was done on Illumina HiSeq 2500 (2x100 bp) or NovaSeq (2x150 bp). From the authors' description of their analysis: Reads were demultiplexed and collapsed into UMI consensus sequences with MIGEC, and V(D)J alignment was performed with MiXCR. Vaccine-responding clonotypes were defined with edgeR using replicate PBMC samples, requiring FDR below 0.01 and a log2 fold change above 5 up to day 15. Each bulk clonotype received a CD4 or CD8 identity based on whether the sequenced CD4 or CD8 repertoire contained that clonotype at higher abundance. The public reads were quality trimmed at Q25 with fastp and then assembled into clones with MiXCR by TCRdb, keeping productive beta chains. One record per CDR3 amino acid sequence lists the most common genes and DNA. TCRdb's processing, not the study's, gives the V and J calls here. The sample includes hundreds of thousands of distinct CDR3 sequences, with about 6% observed a single time. About 15% of the sample belongs to the ten largest clones.

These data are taken from a study of T cells after yellow fever vaccination (dated by TCRdb to the late 2010s). A note on the overall study: The SMART-Seq v4 Ultra Low Input RNA kit was used to prepare libraries from fractions with low cell numbers. Blood samples were taken at several timepoints before and after primary and secondary immunization, and bulk PBMC replicates and cell subsets were isolated. To follow T-cell clones before and after both primary and booster YFV17D yellow fever vaccination, bulk TCR alpha and beta repertoires underwent longitudinal sequencing. Two healthy male donors, one aged 18 to 29 and one aged 30 to 40 years, made up the cohort.

Overall study results and their limits: The secondary T-cell response was weaker than the primary response but faster, peaking on day 5 instead of day 15. A small fraction of clonotypes appeared in both the CD4 and CD8 compartments, likely as a result of convergent recombination. After the booster, most of the clones that had expanded following primary vaccination were detected again (just under 97% of CD4 and 80% to 90% of CD8), which suggests that memory was broadly maintained. Computational filtering was needed because FACS-sorted repertoires could contain abundant contaminating clonotypes from the bulk population. The study included only a couple of donors, which limits how far the findings can be generalized.

The chain is assembled from TRBV30 and TRBJ1-4, with a weak D call of TRBD1 (6 bases match). Sequencing was performed on PBMCs, taken 5 days after the yellow fever booster vaccination. This TCR was sampled from a man between 25 and 39 years old who received the YFV17D yellow fever vaccine. The CDR3 in this case is CAWSPGGNEKLFF. The nucleotide sequence is given as TGTGCCTGGAGTCCTGGGGGCAATGAAAAACTGTTTTTT.